This TCR beta chain emerged from a study of regulatory T cells in long-lasting Graves disease. Study-level background: Graves' disease counted as persistent after over 5 years of antithyroid drugs with positive TSH receptor antibodies.

The CDR3 runs 12 residues. V lost 2 bases and J 5 bases, leaving 7 bases between the germline ends. In germline, CDR1 is SEHNR, CDR2 FQNEAQ (reference sequence). Construction of TCR beta libraries relied on iRepertoire HTBI primers and on Arm-PCR targeting CDR3 regions. TCRdb fed the multiplex PCR reads into MiXCR, producing one record per CDR3 protein. The table records hundreds of thousands of distinct CDR3 sequences, under 25% of them present only once. Time point given: persistent/refractory GD, antithyroid drugs over 5 years with positive TRAb. PBMC-extracted RNA yielded the TCR library. The guidelines of the American Thyroid Association were the basis for diagnosing Graves' disease.

The chain uses TRBV7-9 and TRBJ2-7; D uncertain. The sequence was obtained from a female donor with Graves disease. The sequenced sample was peripheral blood mononuclear cells (PBMCs), obtained when the disease was refractory, from a patient treated with antithyroid drugs. In DNA, the CDR3 is TGTGCCAGCAGCTTAATTTGGAACGAGCAGTACTTC. It codes for CASSLIWNEQYF.